Below are 27 T cell receptor beta chains sequenced from a single sample in a study of blood T cell repertoires in COVID-19. Profiling relied on immunoSEQ multiplex PCR, and the TCRdb table lists in-frame clones only, not all of them. The sample has approximately 76,000 clones; more than 75% are singletons. The sample comprised peripheral blood. These receptors were taken from a human donor in a cohort sampled during active COVID-19.

The CDR3 coding sequence is TGTGCCAGCAGTCCCCAGGGGGCTAACGACGAGCAGTACTTC. It translates to CASSPQGANDEQYF. V usage is TRBV28 and J usage is TRBJ2-7; 8 bases are shared with TRBD1. The CDR3 consists of 14 residues. Germline lookup yields CDR1 MDHEN and CDR2 SYDVKM. V shed 5 bases and J 5 bases; nucleotides not matched to a gene: 8.

The chain combines TRBV19 with TRBJ1-1, with 7 bases identical to TRBD1. Germline trimming cut 10 bases from V and 12 bases from J; bases unmatched to any gene: 11. Germline V CDR1 and CDR2: LNHDA, SQIVND (reference sequence). This CDR3 region has 11 residues. DNA of the CDR3: TGTGCCACTACGGCCAGACAGGGAACTTTCTTT. This gives the protein CATTARQGTFF.

This chain joins TRBV11-2 and TRBJ1-3, with 9 bases identical to TRBD1. The CDR3 loop spans 15 amino acids. Germline V gene sequence: CDR1 SGHAT, CDR2 FQNNGV. J was trimmed by 14 bases and V by 3 bases; bases with no gene match: 14. CDR3 loop: CASSFIKGQGPRLYF. The CDR3 nucleotides read TGTGCCAGCAGCTTCATAAAAGGACAGGGGCCGCGTCTATATTTT.

The gene calls are TRBV4-2 and TRBJ2-7; 9 bases fit TRBD2. CDR3 length: 14 amino acids. V was clipped by 4 bases and J by 2 bases; unmatched bases: 3. Germline CDR1 is LGHNA and CDR2 is YNFKEQ. The CDR3 bases are TGTGCCAGCAGCCCGACTAGCGGTACCTACGAGCAGTACTTC. Its protein is CASSPTSGTYEQYF.

The V call is TRBV12-5, the J call TRBJ1-3, with unresolved D. CDR1 LGHNT and CDR2 FRNRAP come from the germline V gene. CDR3 length equals 13 residues. V gave up 6 bases and J gave up 4 bases, with 10 bases separating them. The DNA for the CDR3 is TGTGCTAGTGGATTTCCCCCGGGAAACACCATATATTTT. Its protein is CASGFPPGNTIYF.

The rearrangement links TRBV12-3 or TRBV12-4 to TRBJ1-1; TRBD1 might be the D (5 bases). This CDR3 contains 12 residues. V dropped 9 bases and J dropped 4 bases, with 12 bases sitting between them. The DNA of the CDR3 is TGTGCCAGTAGACAGCAAACCACTGAAGCTTTCTTT. This codes for CASRQQTTEAFF.

This clone was recorded only once. The rearrangement uses TRBV11-3 and TRBJ1-1; TRBD1 might be the D (6 bases). The CDR3 covers 13 residues. Germline V CDR1 and CDR2: SGHNT, YENEEA. The V and J ends lost 2 bases and 6 bases respectively, with 10 bases between them. The CDR3 reads CASSLRTDAEAFF. The DNA of the CDR3 is TGTGCCAGCAGCTTAAGGACAGACGCTGAAGCTTTCTTT.

V usage is TRBV24-1 and J usage is TRBJ2-1; D uncertain. Germline V lookup: CDR1 KGHDR, CDR2 SFDVKD. The CDR3 is 11 residues long. V was clipped by 6 bases and J by 4 bases, with 3 bases between them. In DNA form, the CDR3 reads TGTGCCACCAGTCTGTACAATGAGCAGTTCTTC. It is translated as CATSLYNEQFF.

The CDR3 region has the DNA TGTGCCAGCAGCCCTGGGACAGGGGTTCCCCCCTACGAGCAGTACTTC. Translation gives CASSPGTGVPPYEQYF. This sequence joins TRBV9 and TRBJ2-7; 10 nucleotides align to TRBD1. The CDR3 covers 16 residues. V dropped 4 bases and J dropped 2; count of bases not matched to a gene: 9. CDR1 is SGDLS and CDR2 is YYNGEE in the germline V gene. Together with reference TRBV9 and TRBJ2-7, the CDR3 gives the full variable domain: DSGVTQTPKHLITATGQRVTLRCSPRSGDLSVYWYQQSLDQGLQFLIQYYNGEERAKGNILERFSAQQFPDLHSELNLSSLELGDSALYFCASSPGTGVPPYEQYFGPGTRLTVT.

V usage is TRBV30 and J usage is TRBJ1-3; 7 bases fit TRBD1. The CDR3 extends over 19 amino acids. The V gene end was trimmed by 3 bases and the J gene end by 0 bases; junction bases not matched to a gene: 17. Germline CDR1 reads GTSNPN; CDR2 reads SVGIG (reference sequence). This CDR3 is CAWRETGPRTLHSGNTIYF. For the CDR3, the DNA is TGTGCCTGGAGAGAGACAGGGCCCCGTACTCTCCACTCTGGAAACACCATATATTTT.

The gene calls are TRBV11-2 and TRBJ2-3; TRBD2 is a possible D gene (5 bases). The V and J ends lost 7 bases and 6 bases respectively, with 17 bases between them. The CDR3 covers 14 residues. Germline V gene data show CDR1 as SGHAT and CDR2 as FQNNGV. DNA of the CDR3: TGTGCCAGCAATAACGCGAGGCGCGGGGATACGCAGTATTTT. It encodes CASNNARRGDTQYF.

This rearrangement joins TRBV5-1 to TRBJ1-1, with D tentatively TRBD1 (6 bases). V was trimmed by 3 bases and J by 1 base, leaving 10 bases between them. CDR1 is SGHRS, CDR2 YFSETQ, per germline. The CDR3 is 14 residues long. The CDR3 sequence: CASSWGQPNTEAFF. CDR3 DNA: TGCGCCAGCAGCTGGGGACAACCGAACACTGAAGCTTTCTTT.

The V and J genes are TRBV27 and TRBJ2-1; tentative D call: TRBD2 (7 bases). The CDR3 is made up of 14 amino acids. V gave up 7 bases and J gave up 6 bases, with 16 bases separating them. Per the germline V gene, CDR1 is MNHEY and CDR2 is SMNVEV (reference sequence). CDR3 residues: CASMGGQGLNEQFF. CDR3 bases: TGTGCCAGCATGGGGGGGCAGGGGCTCAATGAGCAGTTCTTC.

The chain carries TRBV5-1 and TRBJ2-5; D is possibly TRBD2 (5 bases). This CDR3 comprises 15 residues. V lost 4 bases, J lost 5 bases, and 18 bases lay in between. CDR1 is SGHRS, CDR2 YFSETQ, per germline. The CDR3 DNA sequence: TGCGCCAGCAGCCAAAACGGACTCGCACAGGAGACCCAGTACTTC. Its protein product is CASSQNGLAQETQYF. The full variable domain, rest sourced from reference TRBV5-1 and TRBJ2-5, is KAGVTQTPRYLIKTRGQQVTLSCSPISGHRSVSWYQQTPGQGLQFLFEYFSETQRNKGNFPGRFSGRQFSNSRSEMNVSTLELGDSALYLCASSQNGLAQETQYFGPGTRLLVL.

This clone has more than one count but fewer than ten. The chain recombines TRBV27 with TRBJ1-6, with D unclear. The CDR3 runs to 14 residues. The ends were cut back, 4 bases at V and 5 bases at J, with 9 bases in the middle. CDR1 MNHEY and CDR2 SMNVEV come from the germline V gene (reference sequence). The CDR3 sequence: CASSYTDHNSPLHF. The CDR3 nucleotides read TGTGCCAGCAGTTACACAGACCATAATTCACCCCTCCACTTT.

The V gene is TRBV27, the J gene TRBJ1-2; unclear D gene. Trimming removed 2 bases at V and 11 bases at J, with 12 bases between. Germline CDR1 MNHEY, CDR2 SMNVEV (reference sequence). CDR3 length equals 12 residues. The CDR3 region has the DNA TGTGCCAGCAGTTTAGGAGGGATTTATTACACCTTC. Translation gives CASSLGGIYYTF.

The chain employs TRBV27 and TRBJ2-7, with 10 bases that match TRBD2. With V trimmed by 3 bases and J by 7 bases, 18 bases remained unmatched. CDR1 MNHEY and CDR2 SMNVEV come from the germline V gene (reference sequence). This CDR3 has 18 residues. CDR3 region: CASSLTTRASGGGGEQYF. The CDR3 nucleotides read TGTGCCAGCAGTTTGACAACTCGAGCTAGCGGGGGAGGCGGGGAGCAGTACTTC.

This chain joins TRBV24-1 and TRBJ2-1; 15 nucleotides line up with TRBD2. CDR3 size: 16 residues. V lost 5 bases and J lost 4; bases outside the gene matches: 2. Looked up from germline, CDR1 is KGHDR and CDR2 is SFDVKD. The CDR3: CATSVGLAGGYNEQFF. As DNA, the CDR3 is TGTGCCACCAGTGTGGGACTAGCGGGAGGATACAATGAGCAGTTCTTC.

CDR3 protein: CASSLQGGTEAFF. CDR3 sequence (DNA): TGTGCCAGCAGCTTGCAGGGGGGCACTGAAGCTTTCTTT. The V gene is TRBV5-6, the J gene TRBJ1-1; 7 nucleotides agree with TRBD1. CDR1 SGHDT and CDR2 YYEEEE come from the germline V gene. After removal of 1 base from V and 4 bases from J, the junction contained 1 base not matched to a gene. CDR3 length equals 13 residues.

The J gene is TRBJ1-6, the V gene TRBV11-2; 10 bases match TRBD1. This CDR3 contains 17 residues. V shed 2 bases and J 8 bases; nucleotides not matched to a gene: 9. Germline CDR1 SGHAT, CDR2 FQNNGV. CDR3 loop: CASSLWRGQGFHSPLHF. In nucleotides, the CDR3 is TGTGCCAGCAGCTTATGGAGGGGACAGGGGTTTCATTCACCCCTCCACTTT.

The chain links TRBV6-5 to TRBJ1-4; D is uncertain. Germline V gives CDR1 MNHEY, CDR2 SVGAGI. Trimming took off 0 bases at V and 10 bases at J, with 15 bases between the two ends. CDR3 length: 15 residues. CDR3 sequence: CASSYSLLPTGKLFF. For the CDR3, the DNA is TGTGCCAGCAGTTACTCGCTCCTCCCGACGGGAAAACTGTTTTTT.

The rearrangement uses TRBV2 and TRBJ2-7, with D perhaps matching TRBD1 (6 bases). This CDR3 has 14 amino acids. Trimming cost V 4 bases and J 3 bases, with 13 bases left between them. Germline CDR1 is SNHLY and CDR2 is FYNNEI. CDR3 nucleotides: TGTGCCAGCAGTGGGACCGGGACAATCTACGAGCAGTACTTC. Its protein is CASSGTGTIYEQYF. Looking up the rest from reference TRBV2 and TRBJ2-7 gives the full variable domain: EPEVTQTPSHQVTQMGQEVILRCVPISNHLYFYWYRQILGQKVEFLVSFYNNEISEKSEIFDDQFSVERPDGSNFTLKIRSTKLEDSAMYFCASSGTGTIYEQYFGPGTRLTVT.

The chain carries TRBV7-6 and TRBJ2-6; 7 bases line up with TRBD1. V shed 4 bases, J shed 13 bases, and the junction held 7 bases outside the gene matches. Looked up from germline, CDR1 is SGHVS and CDR2 is FNYEAQ. The CDR3 has 13 residues. Written as DNA, the CDR3 is TGTGCCAGCAGCTACGGACAGGATAGGGTCCTGACTTTC. Protein: CASSYGQDRVLTF.

The V gene is TRBV6-5, the J gene TRBJ2-7, with D maybe TRBD1 (5 bases). The CDR3 is made up of 13 amino acids. V was shortened by 6 bases and J by 0 bases, with 9 bases between the two germline ends. From germline, CDR1 is MNHEY and CDR2 SVGAGI. The CDR3 DNA is TGTGCCAGCAGGCCCCAGGGCTCCTACGAGCAGTACTTC. This gives the protein CASRPQGSYEQYF.

This clone was counted a few times. The V call is TRBV10-1, the J call TRBJ2-7; 10 bases are a match to TRBD2. From germline, CDR1 is WNHNN and CDR2 SYGVQD (reference sequence). The CDR3 contains 15 residues. Losses at the gene ends were 5 bases for V and 1 base for J; bases not matched to a gene: 5. The CDR3 DNA sequence: TGCGCCAGCAGTAATCTAGCGGGGGTGTCCTACGAGCAGTACTTC. It codes for CASSNLAGVSYEQYF.

This chain connects TRBV24-1 to TRBJ1-2; D may be TRBD1 (5 bases). Germline V gene data show CDR1 as KGHDR and CDR2 as SFDVKD. The CDR3 loop spans 17 amino acids. V dropped 5 bases and J dropped 8 bases, with 26 bases sitting between them. Written as DNA, the CDR3 is TGTGCCACCAGTGTGGGGCTTGGGCCGCAGGGAAAAGAAGGCTACACCTTC. This encodes CATSVGLGPQGKEGYTF.

The genes are TRBV28 and TRBJ2-7; 7 bases line up with TRBD2. Germline CDR1 and CDR2: MDHEN and SYDVKM. The CDR3 contains 17 residues. V shed 4 bases and J 3 bases; nucleotides not matched to a gene: 15. CDR3 in amino acids: CASSSPGVGTILYEQYF. The CDR3 nucleotides read TGTGCCAGCAGTTCACCGGGGGTCGGGACTATCCTCTACGAGCAGTACTTC.